The 25 T cell receptor beta chains below were found in one sample sequenced in a study of beta chain features in type 1 diabetes. Expressed TCRB transcripts were sequenced, since all the RNA that had been isolated was reverse transcribed. Repertoires were generated with immunoSEQ multiplex PCR, while TCRdb's copy carries only in-frame clones and drops some. The data show 130,000 to 150,000 clones, with 48% seen just once and roughly 0.4% held by the top ten. Sequencing was performed on Tregs from blood. The receptors here all came from a young man in good health.

The chain joins TRBV6-6 to TRBJ2-7, with TRBD1 matching over 9 bases. The germline gives CDR1 MNHNY, CDR2 SVGAGI (reference sequence). V lost 7 bases and J lost 6; bases outside the gene matches: 10. This CDR3 comprises 14 residues. The CDR3 bases are TGTGCCAGCAACGCCGGGACAGGGCGCCGCGAGCAGTACTTC. Protein product: CASNAGTGRREQYF.

This clone was found a few times. The gene calls are TRBV29-1 and TRBJ1-2, with D hard to call. Trimming took 2 bases from V and 5 from J, leaving 6 bases between them. The CDR3 is 11 amino acids. The germline V gene encodes CDR1 SQVTM and CDR2 ANQGSEA. CDR3 sequence: CSVEPGYGYTF. In DNA, the CDR3 is TGCAGCGTTGAACCAGGATATGGCTACACCTTC.

The chain uses TRBV18 and TRBJ2-2, with no clear D. V lost 3 bases and J lost 1, with 9 bases in between. The CDR3 spans 15 residues. The germline V gene has CDR1 KGHSH and CDR2 LQKENI. CDR3 loop: CASSPAVWNTGELFF. The CDR3 region has the DNA TGTGCCAGCTCACCGGCCGTCTGGAACACCGGGGAGCTGTTTTTT.

This clone was counted a single time. This sequence joins TRBV5-1 and TRBJ2-5, with 7 bases fitting TRBD1. Matching the DNA end better, TRBJ2-7 makes the J call doubtful. From germline, CDR1 is SGHRS and CDR2 YFSETQ. CDR3 size: 14 residues. The CDR3 reads CASSSDRVWYEQYF. CDR3 DNA: TGCGCCAGCAGCTCCGACAGGGTATGGTACGAGCAGTACTTC.

The chain links TRBV7-2 to TRBJ2-5; D call uncertain. Germline-derived CDR1 and CDR2 are SGHTA and FQGNSA. The CDR3 extends over 11 amino acids. Trimming took off 2 bases at V and 6 bases at J, with 4 bases between the two ends. CDR3 in DNA: TGTGCCAGCAGCTTACTAAAGACCCAGTACTTC. Protein product: CASSLLKTQYF.

This rearrangement joins TRBV27 to TRBJ1-2; TRBD1 might be the D (6 bases). CDR1 is MNHEY and CDR2 is SMNVEV in the germline V gene (reference sequence). The V gene lost 3 bases and the J gene lost 1 base, with 9 bases spanning the gap. This CDR3 has 14 amino acids. Written as DNA, the CDR3 is TGTGCCAGCAGTTTCCTGGACAGTAACTATGGCTACACCTTC. It yields the protein CASSFLDSNYGYTF.

This clone was seen only a few times. The chain carries TRBV18 and TRBJ1-5; 10 bases agree with TRBD1. Germline CDR1 reads KGHSH; CDR2 reads LQKENI. V lost 3 bases, J lost 0 bases, and 11 bases stayed unmatched. This CDR3 spans 19 amino acids. The CDR3 region is CASSPPGQGLLGSNQPQHF. CDR3 sequence (DNA): TGTGCCAGCTCACCCCCGGGACAGGGGCTCCTTGGTAGCAATCAGCCCCAGCATTTT. Supplemented by reference TRBV18 and TRBJ1-5, the full variable domain reads NAGVMQNPRHLVRRRGQEARLRCSPMKGHSHVYWYRQLPEEGLKFMVYLQKENIIDESGMPKERFSAEFPKEGPSILRIQQVVRGDSAAYFCASSPPGQGLLGSNQPQHFGDGTRLSIL.

This clone was detected a few times. The chain recombines TRBV30 with TRBJ1-1, with 7 bases lining up with TRBD1. This CDR3 region has 13 residues. Germline-derived CDR1 and CDR2 are GTSNPN and SVGIG (reference sequence). V lost 4 bases to trimming and J lost 4 bases; unmatched junction nucleotides: 6. CDR3 residues: CAWMRGPSTEAFF. The CDR3 DNA follows: TGTGCCTGGATGAGGGGGCCGAGCACTGAAGCTTTCTTT. The full variable domain, rest sourced from reference TRBV30 and TRBJ1-1, is SQTIHQWPATLVQPVGSPLSLECTVEGTSNPNLYWYRQAAGRGLQLLFYSVGIGQISSEVPQNLSASRPQDRQFILSSKKLLLSDSGFYLCAWMRGPSTEAFFGQGTRLTVV.

This sequence joins TRBV5-1 and TRBJ1-1; 8 nucleotides line up with TRBD1. The CDR3 is 15 residues long. Unmatched junction bases numbered 4, after V lost 2 bases and J lost 1 base. Looked up from germline, CDR1 is SGHRS and CDR2 is YFSETQ. CDR3 protein: CASSFQDRGNTEAFF. The CDR3 DNA sequence: TGCGCCAGCAGCTTCCAAGACAGGGGGAACACTGAAGCTTTCTTT.

In this sample, this clone turned up once. V gene TRBV7-8 combines with J gene TRBJ1-5, with 10 bases that match TRBD1. The CDR3 length is 16 residues. CDR1 and CDR2 (germline): SGHVS, FQNEAQ. J lost 3 bases, V lost 3 bases, and 5 bases had no gene match. CDR3 in amino acids: CASSFGTGVSNQPQHF. The CDR3 region has the DNA TGTGCCAGCAGCTTCGGGACAGGGGTTTCCAATCAGCCCCAGCATTTT.

The chain is built from TRBV6-5 and TRBJ1-2; D gene uncertain. Trimming shortened V by 4 bases and J by 4 bases, and 7 bases separated the two germline ends. The CDR3 covers 12 residues. CDR1 is MNHEY, CDR2 SVGAGI, per germline. This chain's CDR3 is CASSWGGYGYTF. Here the CDR3 DNA reads TGTGCCAGCAGTTGGGGAGGCTATGGCTACACCTTC.

J is TRBJ1-6 and V is TRBV30; the D gene is possibly TRBD1 (6 bases). Germline loops: CDR1 GTSNPN, CDR2 SVGIG (reference sequence). The CDR3 is 15 amino acids. V was pared by 2 bases and J by 5 bases, with 13 bases between. The CDR3 DNA reads as TGTGCCTGGAGTAACTCGGACAGACATAATTCACCCCTCCACTTT. Amino acid sequence: CAWSNSDRHNSPLHF.

The chain recombines TRBV30 with TRBJ2-7; 7 bases map to TRBD1. The CDR3 is 14 residues long. Per the germline V gene, CDR1 is GTSNPN and CDR2 is SVGIG (reference sequence). J was trimmed by 6 bases and V by 3 bases; bases with no gene match: 11. In DNA form, the CDR3 reads TGTGCCTGGAGCCCTATCGACAGGGCAAGCGAGCAGTACTTC. Its translation is CAWSPIDRASEQYF.

This clone was seen a few times. The rearrangement links TRBV6-6 to TRBJ1-2; D call uncertain. V gave up 0 bases and J gave up 4 bases, with 9 bases separating them. The germline V gene has CDR1 MNHNY and CDR2 SVGAGI (reference sequence). This CDR3 region has 14 residues. The CDR3: CASSYSRSAYGYTF. CDR3 nucleotide sequence: TGTGCCAGCAGTTACTCGAGATCCGCCTATGGCTACACCTTC.

The V call is TRBV6-1, the J call TRBJ2-4; D may be TRBD2 (5 bases). The CDR3 spans 13 residues. Per germline, CDR1 MNHNS and CDR2 SASEGT. Trimming cost V 6 bases and J 2 bases, with 8 bases left between them. CDR3 bases: TGTGCCAGCAGATCCGGGACCAAAAACATTCAGTACTTC. This translates into CASRSGTKNIQYF.

This clone was observed once. The rearrangement joins TRBV7-9 to TRBJ1-2, with D possibly being TRBD1 (5 bases). Germline CDR1 and CDR2: SEHNR and FQNEAQ (reference sequence). The CDR3 spans 15 residues. Trimming pared 2 bases from V and 4 bases from J, leaving 14 bases between. CDR3 residues: CASSLSVSGIYGYTF. The CDR3 DNA sequence: TGTGCCAGCAGCTTATCGGTTTCAGGGATCTATGGCTACACCTTC.

About this clone: Its ends do not fully match the called genes, so a read error is possible. The chain recombines TRBV27 with TRBJ1-2; possibly TRBD1 for D (5 bases). The CDR3 has 13 amino acids. Germline V gives CDR1 MNHEY, CDR2 SMNVEV (reference sequence). In DNA form, the CDR3 reads TGTACCAGCAGTTTCCGGGGACTAGGAAGCTACACCTTC. This sequence encodes CTSSFRGLGSYTF.

The chain combines TRBV6-5 with TRBJ2-6; D perhaps matches TRBD1 (6 bases). CDR3 length equals 15 residues. CDR1 and CDR2 from the germline V gene are MNHEY and SVGAGI. V dropped 6 bases and J dropped 0 bases, with 9 bases sitting between them. CDR3 residues: CASRTGVSGANVLTF. CDR3 DNA sequence: TGTGCCAGCAGGACAGGAGTCTCTGGGGCCAACGTCCTGACTTTC.

This clone has only a few counts. V and J are TRBV29-1 and TRBJ1-1, with TRBD1 as a possible D gene (6 bases). This CDR3 comprises 12 residues. Per germline, CDR1 SQVTM and CDR2 ANQGSEA. V was cut by 7 bases and J by 3 bases, with 12 bases left in between. In DNA, the CDR3 is TGCAGCGCCGAAACAGGGTACACTGAAGCTTTCTTT. It specifies CSAETGYTEAFF.

The chain joins TRBV7-2 to TRBJ1-5, with D uncertain. The CDR3 spans 12 residues. Germline V gene sequence: CDR1 SGHTA, CDR2 FQGNSA. V lost 5 bases and J 4 bases, leaving 6 bases between the germline ends. Here the CDR3 reads CASSASNQPQHF. The CDR3 coding sequence is TGTGCCAGCAGCGCCAGTAATCAGCCCCAGCATTTT.

This clone was seen a handful of times. This chain links TRBV7-3 with TRBJ2-3, with no clear D. The germline V gene encodes CDR1 SGHTA and CDR2 FQGTGA. The V gene lost 2 bases and the J gene lost 5 bases, with 14 bases spanning the gap. The CDR3 has 15 amino acids. CDR3 amino acids: CASSLSGTVLDTQYF. The CDR3 nucleotides are TGTGCCAGCAGCTTATCCGGTACAGTTTTAGATACGCAGTATTTT.

The V gene is TRBV18, the J gene TRBJ2-7; D may be TRBD2 (5 bases). V gave up 5 bases and J gave up 0 bases, with 17 bases separating them. Germline loops: CDR1 KGHSH, CDR2 LQKENI. The CDR3 is 16 residues long. The CDR3 loop is CASSDSRVSGSYEQYF. CDR3 coding DNA: TGTGCCAGCTCAGACTCGAGGGTCAGCGGCTCCTACGAGCAGTACTTC.

The table lists this clone with a few counts. The chain links TRBV20-1 to TRBJ2-7; D remains unclear. This CDR3 has 11 residues. With 4 bases removed from V and 6 bases from J, the gap between germline ends came to 10 bases. The germline V gene encodes CDR1 DFQATT and CDR2 SNEGSKA (reference sequence). Here the CDR3 DNA reads TGCAGTGCTATCCGTGCGTCCGAGCAGTACTTC. Translating it yields CSAIRASEQYF.

This clone was observed a handful of times. The V and J genes are TRBV6-5 and TRBJ2-1, with 8 bases aligning to TRBD1. This CDR3 spans 13 amino acids. V trimming: 8 bases; J trimming: 4 bases; junction bases outside the gene matches: 4. Germline V gives CDR1 MNHEY, CDR2 SVGAGI. The CDR3 sequence: CASRRTGYNEQFF. The CDR3, as DNA: TGTGCCAGCCGTCGGACAGGGTACAATGAGCAGTTCTTC.

The V and J genes are TRBV6-1 and TRBJ2-7, with 10 bases fitting TRBD2. CDR3 length: 14 amino acids. J lost 7 bases, V lost 5 bases, and 8 bases had no gene match. Per the germline V gene, CDR1 is MNHNS and CDR2 is SASEGT. CDR3 sequence reads: CASSRTSGLGEQYF. Written as DNA, the CDR3 is TGTGCCAGCAGTAGGACTAGCGGCTTGGGAGAGCAGTACTTC.